These T cell receptor beta chains were read from a single sample in a study of CD4+ T cells in melanoma. Here immunoSEQ multiplex PCR was the method, and the copy in TCRdb shows in-frame clones only, minus some. Among about 9,200 clones listed, approximately 67% were seen once. The sequencing input was cells from a culture (not recorded whether cultured in vitro). These receptors were taken from a human donor with melanoma. Both conserved end residues are part of each CDR3. The D gene is left open where the match is weak. Clone size is not always given. Where it is, it says once, few, many or a class for expanded clones.

V	size	J	D	CDR3	DNA
TRBV5-4	few	TRBJ1-6	-	CASSSEAWGHSPLHF	TGTGCCAGCAGCTCGGAGGCATGGGGCCATTCACCCCTCCACTTT
TRBV5-1	-	TRBJ1-1	-	CASSLPGGAEAFF	TGCGCCAGCAGCTTGCCCGGGGGAGCTGAAGCTTTCTTT
TRBV7-7	-	TRBJ2-3	-	CASSLGEVATDTQYF	TGTGCTAGCAGCTTGGGGGAGGTCGCCACAGATACGCAGTATTTT
TRBV7-8	-	TRBJ2-7	TRBD1	CASSLTQTGVGYEQYF	TGTGCCAGCAGCCTGACGCAGACAGGGGTGGGCTACGAGCAGTACTTC
TRBV16	-	TRBJ2-6	TRBD1	CASSHLGTGLSGANVLTF	TGTGCCAGCAGCCACCTCGGGACAGGGCTGTCTGGGGCCAACGTCCTGACTTTC
TRBV6-5	-	TRBJ1-6	TRBD1	CASRTGVVGAPLHF	TGTGCCAGCAGAACAGGGGTCGTAGGGGCACCCCTCCACTTT
TRBV18	-	TRBJ2-5	-	CASSPRAGALETQYF	TGTGCCAGCTCACCACGAGCAGGGGCTCTAGAGACCCAGTACTTC
TRBV6-5	-	TRBJ2-2	-	CASRQGQNTGELFF	TGTGCCAGCAGACAAGGACAGAACACCGGGGAGCTGTTTTTT
TRBV5-1	-	TRBJ2-5	-	CASRSGLGQETQYF	TGCGCCAGCAGGTCAGGGTTGGGTCAAGAGACCCAGTACTTC
TRBV5-1	-	TRBJ1-1	TRBD1	CASSGPDRENTEAFF	TGCGCCAGCAGCGGGCCGGACAGGGAAAACACTGAAGCTTTCTTT
TRBV5-1	-	TRBJ1-1	-	CASSLVGRKAFF	TGCGCCAGCAGCTTGGTAGGGAGGAAAGCTTTCTTT
TRBV9	few	TRBJ1-1	-	CASSLDTRNTEAFF	TGTGCCAGCAGCTTAGACACAAGAAACACTGAAGCTTTCTTT
TRBV6-5	once	TRBJ1-1	-	CASASGQIIGEAFF	TGTGCCAGCGCCTCCGGACAGATCATTGGTGAAGCTTTCTTT
TRBV5-1	-	TRBJ1-4	-	CASSPGVGEKLFF	TGCGCCAGCAGTCCAGGGGTTGGTGAAAAACTGTTTTTT
TRBV11-3	-	TRBJ1-5	-	CASSLVNQGGRNQPQHF	TGTGCCAGCAGCTTAGTGAACCAGGGTGGGCGCAATCAGCCCCAGCATTTT
TRBV11-2	-	TRBJ2-7	TRBD1	CASSLGTTGDEQYF	TGTGCCAGCAGCTTAGGGACAACAGGGGACGAGCAGTACTTC
TRBV5-4	-	TRBJ2-1	TRBD2	CASTPTSGSSSYNEQFF	TGTGCCAGCACCCCAACTAGCGGGTCTAGCTCCTACAATGAGCAGTTCTTC
TRBV5-1	once	TRBJ2-1	TRBD2	CASSVSSGGYNEQFF	TGCGCCAGCAGCGTGAGTAGCGGGGGGTACAATGAGCAGTTCTTC
TRBV9	-	TRBJ2-1	TRBD2	CASSVATTSGGEQFF	TGTGCCAGCAGCGTAGCGACGACTAGCGGGGGGGAGCAGTTCTTC
TRBV5-4	-	TRBJ2-1	-	CASRQYGSNEQFF	TGTGCCAGCAGACAATACGGTTCCAATGAGCAGTTCTTC
TRBV7-2	-	TRBJ2-7	TRBD1	CASSSRQGAKEQYF	TGTGCCAGCAGCTCCAGACAGGGGGCCAAAGAGCAGTACTTC
TRBV6-5	-	TRBJ1-2	-	CASIDRYYGYTF	TGTGCCAGCATCGACCGCTACTATGGCTACACCTTC
TRBV2	-	TRBJ2-3	TRBD2	CASSETSGGQATQYF	TGTGCCAGCAGCGAAACTAGCGGGGGACAGGCTACGCAGTATTTT
TRBV7-9	once	TRBJ2-1	TRBD1	CASSWDRDFFKGHDNEQFF	TGTGCCAGCAGCTGGGACAGGGATTTCTTCAAAGGGCATGACAATGAGCAGTTCTTC
TRBV6-6	-	TRBJ1-4	-	CASSYRSRVEKLFF	TGTGCCAGCAGTTACAGGTCTAGGGTTGAAAAACTGTTTTTT
TRBV2	few	TRBJ2-5	-	CASSEIGETQYF	TGTGCCAGCAGCGAAATCGGAGAGACCCAGTACTTC
TRBV14	-	TRBJ2-3	-	CASSQFRTDTQYF	TGTGCCAGCAGCCAATTTAGAACAGATACGCAGTATTTT
TRBV5-1	-	TRBJ2-3	TRBD1	CASSLVGQGAVQDTQYF	TGCGCCAGCAGCTTGGTAGGACAGGGGGCAGTGCAGGATACGCAGTATTTT
TRBV29-1	few	TRBJ2-3	TRBD1	CSVERQGSTDTQYF	TGCAGCGTTGAAAGACAGGGGAGCACAGATACGCAGTATTTT
TRBV20-1	-	TRBJ1-2	-	CSANGLSGYTF	TGCAGTGCCAATGGACTGAGTGGCTACACCTTC
TRBV7-6	large	TRBJ1-2	-	CASSPELTGLASGYTF	TGTGCCAGCAGCCCGGAACTGACAGGTCTCGCTTCTGGCTACACCTTC
TRBV5-6	-	TRBJ2-3	-	CASSSWARYTDTQYF	TGTGCCAGCAGCTCCTGGGCCCGCTACACAGATACGCAGTATTTT
TRBV21-1	-	TRBJ2-1	-	CASSIVTGINEQFF	TGTGCCAGCAGCATTGTGACAGGGATTAATGAGCAGTTCTTC
TRBV18	-	TRBJ2-1	-	CASSPLDIYEQFF	TGTGCCAGCTCACCCCTTGACATCTATGAGCAGTTCTTC
TRBV10-1	-	TRBJ2-5	-	CASSGDPGRGRETQYF	TGCGCCAGCTCGGGCGACCCAGGACGGGGCCGGGAGACCCAGTACTTC
TRBV9	-	TRBJ2-5	TRBD2	CASSVGGGQETQYF	TGTGCCAGCAGCGTAGGGGGGGGGCAAGAGACCCAGTACTTC
TRBV5-1	-	TRBJ1-6	-	CASSLARGVGSPLHF	TGCGCCAGCAGCTTGGCCAGAGGGGTTGGGTCACCCCTCCACTTT
TRBV5-4	-	TRBJ2-6	-	CASSLKSGANVLTF	TGTGCCAGCAGCTTGAAATCTGGGGCCAACGTCCTGACTTTC
TRBV7-9	-	TRBJ1-2	TRBD1	CASTKDRVGGYTF	TGTGCCAGCACCAAAGACAGGGTGGGCGGCTACACCTTC
TRBV6-1	-	TRBJ2-5	-	CASRRGGGETQYF	TGTGCCAGCAGGAGGGGGGGCGGGGAGACCCAGTACTTC
TRBV11-2	medium-sized	TRBJ1-1	-	CASSFRSGRGGTEAFF	TGTGCCAGCAGCTTTCGGTCGGGAAGAGGTGGCACTGAAGCTTTCTTT
TRBV5-1	-	TRBJ1-6	-	CASSRLSPAAGGNSPLHF	TGCGCCAGCAGCCGCCTCTCCCCGGCCGCGGGGGGGAATTCACCCCTCCACTTT
TRBV19	few	TRBJ1-4	TRBD1	CASGDRGGEKLFF	TGTGCCAGTGGGGACAGGGGGGGTGAAAAACTGTTTTTT
TRBV10-3	once	TRBJ2-2	-	CAIGRGNTGELFF	TGTGCCATCGGCCGGGGGAACACCGGGGAGCTGTTTTTT
TRBV9	few	TRBJ2-5	TRBD2	CASSPTSGARETQYF	TGTGCCAGCAGTCCAACTAGCGGGGCTAGGGAGACCCAGTACTTC
TRBV27	-	TRBJ2-3	TRBD2	CASSLYLAGATDTQYF	TGTGCCAGCAGTTTATACCTAGCGGGGGCCACAGATACGCAGTATTTT
TRBV12-5	-	TRBJ2-1	TRBD2	CASGLEPGLPPFF	TGTGCTAGTGGTTTGGAACCGGGACTACCCCCGTTCTTC
TRBV7-2	-	TRBJ2-5	-	CASSSQSGYQETQYF	TGTGCCAGCAGCTCACAATCAGGGTACCAAGAGACCCAGTACTTC
TRBV5-1	-	TRBJ2-1	TRBD2	CASSRGTSGGFVSNEQFF	TGCGCCAGCAGCCGTGGGACTAGCGGGGGGTTTGTTTCGAATGAGCAGTTCTTC
TRBV6-1	-	TRBJ2-7	TRBD2	CASSRAGAFSYEQYF	TGTGCCAGCAGTCGAGCGGGGGCCTTCTCCTACGAGCAGTACTTC
TRBV29-1	-	TRBJ2-5	-	CSVLSGQETQYF	TGCAGCGTGTTGAGCGGACAAGAGACCCAGTACTTC
TRBV19	-	TRBJ2-1	TRBD2	CASIPSGGVYNEQFF	TGTGCCAGTATTCCTAGCGGGGGCGTTTACAATGAGCAGTTCTTC
TRBV7-6	-	TRBJ2-7	TRBD1	CASSSTGVGYEQYF	TGTGCCAGCAGCTCGACAGGGGTCGGCTACGAGCAGTACTTC
TRBV7-3	-	TRBJ1-1	-	CASSFHRAEGSNTEAFF	TGTGCCAGCAGCTTCCACAGGGCGGAGGGGAGCAACACTGAAGCTTTCTTT
TRBV11-2	-	TRBJ2-3	-	CASSLVRGDTQYF	TGTGCCAGCAGCTTAGTCAGGGGAGATACGCAGTATTTT